The clone carrying this TCR beta chain was detected a few times. Selected positively for CCR7 and CD45RO-negative, naive CD8 cells excluded terminally differentiated effector memory CD45RA+ cells. Measured with immunoSEQ multiplex PCR; TCRdb has only the in-frame clones, and not every one. This sample has about 2.2 million clones; approximately 94% occur once, and the top ten carry under 2%. The source of the sample is a study of shared clonotypes between healthy human individuals. Trimming cost V 6 bases and J 6 bases, with 12 bases left between them. Germline V lookup: CDR1 SGHDT, CDR2 YYEEEE. The CDR3 has 12 amino acids.

The source of this sequence is a man between 18 and 35 years old in good health. Some clones in this sample may be carry-over from other donors' samples. The sequencing sample was made of naive CD8+ T cells from PBMCs. The V gene is TRBV5-6, the J gene TRBJ1-1; D possibly corresponds to TRBD1 (5 bases). The CDR3 DNA reads TGTGCCAGCACCCGGGGGGAACCTGAAGCTTTCTTT. As protein: CASTRGEPEAFF.